This entry lists 27 T cell receptor beta chains sequenced from one sample in a study of CD8+CD57+ T cells in acquired aplastic anemia. Both TCR beta VDJ combination and CDR3 sequence profiling were carried out. Genomic DNA was the template for this profiling. TCRdb fed the reads into MiXCR, producing one record per CDR3 protein. In the table there are approximately 270,000 distinct CDR3 sequences, 45% to 65% of which are singletons. Sequenced sample: sorted CD4+, CD8+, or CD8+CD57+ T cells (not recorded which) from PBMCs. All receptors derive from a human donor with severe aplastic anemia or a healthy control (not recorded which).

The rearrangement uses TRBV7-6 and TRBJ2-5; TRBD2 matches 8 bases. V lost 5 bases and J lost 5; bases outside the gene matches: 10. Germline V gene data show CDR1 as SGHVS and CDR2 as FNYEAQ. The CDR3 is 15 amino acids. The CDR3 DNA follows: TGTGCCAGCAGCCCGGTCTATAGCGGGACGGAGACCCAGTACTTC. It translates to CASSPVYSGTETQYF.

The chain recombines TRBV6-4 with TRBJ2-2, with D possibly being TRBD2 (5 bases). CDR3 length: 12 amino acids. Deletions cut 8 bases from V and 8 bases from J, with 12 bases between. Germline V gives CDR1 MRHNA, CDR2 SNTAGT. The CDR3 DNA follows: TGTGCCAGCGGAAGGAGGAGGGGGGAGCTGTTTTTT. This codes for CASGRRRGELFF.

This clonotype came up many times. The chain links TRBV12-3 or TRBV12-4 to TRBJ1-2; 11 bases agree with TRBD1. After removal of 6 bases from V and 8 bases from J, the junction contained 14 bases not matched to a gene. The CDR3 has 16 residues. The CDR3 protein is CASRNRDRGFMEGYTF. Written as DNA, the CDR3 is TGTGCCAGCAGAAACCGGGACAGGGGGTTTATGGAGGGCTACACCTTC.

This chain connects TRBV12-3 or TRBV12-4 to TRBJ1-1; D is ambiguous. The germline V and J ends were trimmed by 0 bases and 1 base, with 12 bases remaining between them. The CDR3 length is 16 residues. This CDR3 reads CASSLAIYGENTEAFF. As DNA, the CDR3 is TGTGCCAGCAGTTTAGCGATCTATGGGGAGAACACTGAAGCTTTCTTT.

The V and J genes are TRBV29-1 and TRBJ2-7, with 10 bases lining up with TRBD1. The CDR3 length is 12 residues. CDR1 is SQVTM, CDR2 ANQGSEA, per germline. V was pared by 6 bases and J by 3 bases, with 2 bases of the junction left unmatched. CDR3 nucleotides: TGCAGCGTCGGGACAGGGGTCTACGAGCAGTACTTC. Its translation is CSVGTGVYEQYF.

The rearrangement joins TRBV9 to TRBJ1-1; D is unresolved. V lost 3 bases and J lost 5, with 14 bases in between. Germline V gene sequence: CDR1 SGDLS, CDR2 YYNGEE. The CDR3 is made up of 14 amino acids. The CDR3 nucleotides read TGTGCCAGCAGCGGGAATCCGGGTTGGACTGAAGCTTTCTTT. Protein sequence: CASSGNPGWTEAFF.

The chain joins TRBV10-2 to TRBJ1-6; 8 nucleotides match TRBD1. The CDR3 runs to 16 residues. CDR1 and CDR2 (germline): WSHSY, SAAADI. Unmatched junction bases numbered 11, after V lost 4 bases and J lost 9 bases. The CDR3 loop is CASSGGGTGGTSPLHF. The CDR3 bases are TGCGCCAGCAGTGGGGGGGGAACAGGGGGAACTTCACCCCTCCACTTT.

This clonotype was recorded only once. This chain connects TRBV20-1 to TRBJ1-6; no clear D gene. Trimming took off 4 bases at V and 8 bases at J, with 12 bases between the two ends. Germline V gives CDR1 DFQATT, CDR2 SNEGSKA (reference sequence). This CDR3 region has 13 residues. CDR3 DNA sequence: TGCAGTGCTAACCGGGTCTTAGATTCACCCCTCCACTTT. Its translation is CSANRVLDSPLHF.

At least ten counts were recorded for this clonotype. This chain's CDR3 is CASSFLKPQDLYGYTF. The CDR3 nucleotides are TGTGCCAGCAGTTTCTTGAAACCCCAAGACCTCTATGGCTACACCTTC. The chain uses TRBV11-2 and TRBJ1-2; no reliable D call. Germline V gives CDR1 SGHAT, CDR2 FQNNGV. This CDR3 comprises 16 residues. V was trimmed by 6 bases and J by 4 bases, leaving 21 bases between them.

The table lists this clonotype with many counts. The chain combines TRBV20-1 with TRBJ2-5; possibly TRBD2 for D (6 bases). The length of the CDR3 is 15 residues. Per germline, CDR1 DFQATT and CDR2 SNEGSKA (reference sequence). Trimming removed 6 bases at V and 5 bases at J, with 22 bases between. CDR3 in amino acids: CSASFLARDWETQYF. The DNA of the CDR3 is TGCAGTGCCTCCTTTCTAGCGAGGGACTGGGAGACCCAGTACTTC.

V and J are TRBV6-1 and TRBJ2-1, with 10 bases that match TRBD2. The CDR3 extends over 16 amino acids. V shed 6 bases, J shed 4 bases, and the junction held 9 bases outside the gene matches. Germline loops: CDR1 MNHNS, CDR2 SASEGT. The CDR3 here is CASRRGVAGGYNEQFF. DNA for the CDR3: TGTGCCAGCAGGAGGGGGGTAGCGGGGGGTTACAATGAGCAGTTCTTC.

The J gene is TRBJ1-5, the V gene TRBV2; TRBD1 might be the D (5 bases). Germline V gene data show CDR1 as SNHLY and CDR2 as FYNNEI. Trimming removed 2 bases from V and 6 bases from J, with 17 bases in between. CDR3 length: 16 residues. The chain's CDR3 is CASSEMSRVVGQPQHF. In DNA form, the CDR3 reads TGTGCCAGCAGTGAAATGTCCAGGGTAGTGGGTCAGCCCCAGCATTTT.

V is TRBV24-1 and J is TRBJ1-5; D might be TRBD1 (5 bases). Trimming cost V 5 bases and J 4 bases, with 17 bases left between them. CDR3 length: 16 amino acids. CDR1 and CDR2 from the germline V gene are KGHDR and SFDVKD. The DNA for the CDR3 is TGTGCCACCAGTGCTTTCGTTTCGGGGGGGAATCAGCCCCAGCATTTT. This codes for CATSAFVSGGNQPQHF.

This clonotype was observed many times. The V and J genes are TRBV4-2 and TRBJ2-1; 13 bases are a match to TRBD2. Looked up from germline, CDR1 is LGHNA and CDR2 is YNFKEQ. V shed 1 base and J 1 base; nucleotides not matched to a gene: 4. This CDR3 comprises 18 residues. CDR3 DNA: TGTGCCAGCAGCCAAGGACTAGCGGGGGGCCTATCCTACAATGAGCAGTTCTTC. This sequence encodes CASSQGLAGGLSYNEQFF.

V usage is TRBV6-4 and J usage is TRBJ1-1; maybe TRBD1 (5 bases). V was pared by 2 bases and J by 4 bases, with 11 bases between. This CDR3 region has 14 residues. Germline V gene sequence: CDR1 MRHNA, CDR2 SNTAGT. The CDR3 bases are TGTGCCAGCAGTGACGAAGGGGAGAGCACTGAAGCTTTCTTT. Translating it yields CASSDEGESTEAFF.

The chain links TRBV7-2 to TRBJ2-5; 7 bases map to TRBD1. Trimming removed 5 bases from V and 1 base from J; junction bases left unmatched: 7. Germline CDR1 reads SGHTA; CDR2 reads FQGNSA. The CDR3 is 15 amino acids. CDR3 DNA sequence: TGTGCCAGCAGCCAAAAGGGACAGTTCCAAGAGACCCAGTACTTC. Protein sequence: CASSQKGQFQETQYF.

The rearrangement joins TRBV2 to TRBJ1-1, with no clear D. Germline CDR1 is SNHLY and CDR2 is FYNNEI. V was cut by 7 bases and J by 1 base, with 7 bases left in between. The CDR3 runs to 12 residues. In DNA, the CDR3 is TGTGCCAGCATAGGAGAGAACACTGAAGCTTTCTTT. Residues: CASIGENTEAFF.

This clonotype showed up just a few times. This sequence joins TRBV24-1 and TRBJ2-1; 10 bases agree with TRBD2. V lost 9 bases, J lost 8 bases, and 9 bases stayed unmatched. Germline V gene lookup returns CDR1 KGHDR and CDR2 SFDVKD. CDR3 size: 14 residues. The CDR3 is CATVSSGRADEQFF. The CDR3, as DNA: TGTGCCACCGTGTCCAGCGGGAGGGCCGATGAGCAGTTCTTC.

The chain employs TRBV20-1 and TRBJ2-3; 7 nucleotides align to TRBD2. The germline V gene encodes CDR1 DFQATT and CDR2 SNEGSKA (reference sequence). The CDR3 covers 15 residues. The V gene end was trimmed by 7 bases and the J gene end by 2 bases; junction bases not matched to a gene: 12. The CDR3: CSVPAHRGDTDTQYF. CDR3 bases: TGCAGTGTCCCAGCTCACCGGGGGGACACAGATACGCAGTATTTT.

The genes are TRBV12-3 or TRBV12-4 and TRBJ2-2; a possible D gene is TRBD2 (5 bases). The V and J ends lost 4 bases and 8 bases respectively, with 11 bases between them. This CDR3 has 13 amino acids. The DNA of the CDR3 is TGTGCCAGCAGTTCCCGCCGGGGAGGGGAGCTGTTTTTT. Protein: CASSSRRGGELFF.

This sequence joins TRBV5-6 and TRBJ2-3, with D possibly TRBD1 on 6 matching bases. Germline-derived CDR1 and CDR2 are SGHDT and YYEEEE. The CDR3 is 15 residues long. V was pared by 4 bases and J by 0 bases, with 12 bases between. The CDR3 bases are TGTGCCAGCAGCCAACCGGGACACAGCACAGATACGCAGTATTTT. Amino acids: CASSQPGHSTDTQYF.

This chain uses TRBV19 with TRBJ1-2; possibly TRBD1 for D (5 bases). V was trimmed by 6 bases and J by 4 bases, leaving 12 bases between them. Germline loops: CDR1 LNHDA, CDR2 SQIVND (reference sequence). The CDR3 loop spans 13 amino acids. For the CDR3, the DNA is TGTGCCAGTAGCCCCGGGACGGTCTATGGCTACACCTTC. Translation: CASSPGTVYGYTF.

This clonotype was observed many times. This sequence joins TRBV6-2 or TRBV6-3 and TRBJ2-3; D is possibly TRBD1 or TRBD2 (6 bases each). The CDR3 length is 14 residues. Between the trimmed V and J ends, which lost 3 bases and 6 bases, there was a span of 13 bases. Germline CDR1 and CDR2: MNHEY and SVGEGT. The CDR3 sequence: CASSYLPGADTQYF. CDR3 sequence (DNA): TGTGCCAGCAGTTATTTGCCGGGGGCGGATACGCAGTATTTT.

The chain combines TRBV10-3 with TRBJ1-1; D is perhaps TRBD1 (6 bases). The V gene's germline CDR1 is ENHRY and CDR2 SYGVKD. V lost 3 bases, J lost 8 bases, and 16 bases lay in between. This CDR3 is 14 amino acids long. The CDR3 nucleotides are TGTGCCATCAGTGACAGGGGCGCTACACTCGAAGCTTTCTTT. Translation gives CAISDRGATLEAFF.

As concerns this clonotype: Because it lacks the conserved phenylalanine or tryptophan at the end, this CDR3 is likely a read error. The chain carries TRBV20-1 and TRBJ2-7; 8 nucleotides match TRBD1. Trimming at V came to 3 bases and at J to 3 bases, leaving 7 bases not matched to a gene. Germline loops: CDR1 DFQATT, CDR2 SNEGSKA (reference sequence). The CDR3 sequence is 14 residues long. The CDR3 nucleotides read TGCAGTGCTAGGGACTACGGACAGGGCTACGAGCAGTACCTC. It yields the protein CSARDYGQGYEQYL.

The chain uses TRBV29-1 and TRBJ2-7; weak D call: TRBD1 (5 bases). In germline, CDR1 is SQVTM, CDR2 ANQGSEA. Trimming stripped 4 bases from V and 0 bases from J, with 13 bases between. CDR3 length: 14 amino acids. CDR3: CSVGGVSSSYEQYF. CDR3 coding DNA: TGCAGCGTTGGGGGCGTTTCGAGCTCCTACGAGCAGTACTTC.

V is TRBV7-9 and J is TRBJ2-1; perhaps TRBD1 as D (6 bases). V was trimmed by 7 bases and J by 1 base, leaving 11 bases between them. Germline V gives CDR1 SEHNR, CDR2 FQNEAQ (reference sequence). This CDR3 is 14 amino acids long. The CDR3: CASTPDRSYNEQFF. Here the CDR3 DNA reads TGTGCCAGCACCCCAGACAGGTCCTACAATGAGCAGTTCTTC.